These 10 T cell receptor beta chains came from one sample sequenced in a study of tumor-infiltrating lymphocytes in primary liver carcinoma (dated 2017 in TCRdb). This sample was sequenced with an Illumina HiSeq 2500. TCRbeta-specific cDNA was reverse-transcribed from approximately 460 ng total RNA using a constant-region primer and ProtoScript II reverse transcriptase. TCRbeta libraries were built with three nested multiplex PCR rounds, a slightly modified ARM-PCR procedure. Each of the first two PCR rounds ran for around 10 cycles using multiplex TRBV1-TRBV30 forward primers together with a Cbeta reverse primer. The raw public reads went through TCRdb reprocessing: fastp at Q25, MiXCR clone calling, in-frame beta chains kept. All rows with the same CDR3 protein become a single entry with the most common DNA and genes. This sample is represented by fewer than 30,000 distinct CDR3 sequences; around 84% of them were singletons. Together, the top ten hold approximately 46% of the sample.

Total RNA and DNA were co-extracted from around 18-30 mg of bulk tissue with the AllPrep DNA/RNA mini kit, without cell sorting. Input material: liver tumor tissue from sampling region 3. In light of the paper, this sample's cell subset or site label describes: tumor region T3, left-lateral pole. Source of these receptors: a man in his forties with primary liver carcinoma and hepatitis B virus infection.

Points on this clonotype: The junction does not match germline at one end; this may be a read error. The gene calls are TRBV4-2 and TRBJ2-3; a possible D gene is TRBD2 (5 bases). Germline values: CDR1 LGHNA, CDR2 YNFKEQ. This CDR3 has 18 amino acids. The CDR3 sequence is CTSSQVALLEGATDTQYF. DNA for the CDR3: TGTACCAGCAGCCAAGTGGCGCTTCTAGAGGGAGCGACGGATACGCAGTATTTT.

For this clonotype: Its ends do not fully match the called genes, so a read error is possible. V usage is TRBV11-2 and J usage is TRBJ2-5, with D perhaps TRBD2 (5 bases). The V gene's germline CDR1 is SGHAT and CDR2 FQNNGV. The CDR3 totals 18 residues. The CDR3 protein is CASSLTRLALGKKETQYF. The DNA of the CDR3 is TGTGCCAGCAGCTTAACGAGGCTAGCCCTGGGAAAAAAGGAGACCCAGTATTTC.

To note about this clonotype: A read error is likely, as this CDR3 ends without the conserved phenylalanine or tryptophan. The CDR3 reads CAIKRRDTGELFY. In nucleotides, the CDR3 is TGTGCCATCAAGCGTAGGGACACTGGGGAGCTGTTTTAT. The chain is built from TRBV10-3 and TRBJ2-2; possibly TRBD1 for D (6 bases). In germline, CDR1 is ENHRY, CDR2 SYGVKD. This CDR3 comprises 13 residues.

This clonotype has a single count. The gene calls are TRBV6-5 and TRBJ2-2; TRBD1 might be the D (5 bases). Germline V gene sequence: CDR1 MNHEY, CDR2 SVGAGI. The CDR3 is 14 residues long. CDR3 protein: CVNKDIRNTGELFF. DNA of the CDR3: TGTGTCAACAAGGACATAAGGAACACCGGGGAGCTGTTTTTT.

Of note for this clonotype: A read error may account for a junction end that differs from germline. This rearrangement joins TRBV4-3 to TRBJ2-7, with D maybe TRBD2 (6 bases). CDR1 and CDR2 (germline): LGHNA, YSLEER. The CDR3 covers 15 residues. The CDR3 spells CASIQNRETPYEQYF. Here the CDR3 DNA reads TGCGCCAGCATCCAAAATCGGGAGACTCCCTACGAACAGTACTTC.

As for this clonotype: One end of the junction is discordant with germline, which a read error may explain. The CDR3 region has the DNA TGTGTCAGCAGTAGACAGGGGCGGAGCACAGATACGCAATATTTT. As protein: CVSSRQGRSTDTQYF. V usage is TRBV6-5 and J usage is TRBJ2-3; 8 bases agree with TRBD1. This CDR3 spans 15 amino acids. Germline values: CDR1 MNHEY, CDR2 SVGAGI.

The sample holds a few counts of this clonotype. One end of the junction does not line up with germline, which may come from a read error. V is TRBV18 and J is TRBJ2-5, with TRBD2 matching over 13 bases. The V gene's germline CDR1 is KGHSH and CDR2 LQKENI. There are 16 residues in the CDR3. The CDR3 spells CTSSLRTSGGEKTQYF. The CDR3 bases are TGTACCAGCTCACTAAGGACTAGCGGGGGTGAGAAGACCCAGTACTTC.

With regard to this clonotype: One end of the junction does not line up with germline, which may come from a read error. J is TRBJ1-5 and V is TRBV12-3 or TRBV12-4; D not resolved. There are 13 residues in the CDR3. The DNA of the CDR3 is TGTACCAGCAGAAACAGTAACAATCAGCCCCAGCATTTT. This gives the protein CTSRNSNNQPQHF.

With respect to this clonotype: One junction end disagrees with the germline gene, perhaps due to a read error. V gene TRBV10-3 combines with J gene TRBJ1-1, with no clear D. Germline CDR1 ENHRY, CDR2 SYGVKD. The CDR3 is made up of 15 amino acids. CDR3 in DNA: TGCTCCATCAGTGAATCGGCGGGAGAAACGACTGAAGCTTTCTTT. This gives the protein CSISESAGETTEAFF.

A word on this clonotype: The conserved closing phenylalanine or tryptophan is absent in this CDR3, likely reflecting a read error. This chain uses TRBV11-2 with TRBJ2-5; possible D gene TRBD2, 5 bases. CDR3 length equals 16 residues. The germline V gene encodes CDR1 SGHAT and CDR2 FQNNGV. V lost 5 bases and J 3 bases, leaving 19 bases between the germline ends. The CDR3 region is CASSQTPGRGKETQYL. The CDR3, as DNA: TGTGCCAGCAGCCAAACTCCTGGTCGAGGGAAAGAGACCCAGTACCTC.